This TCR beta chain was sequenced in a study of T cells in Graves' hyperthyroidism and ophthalmopathy. General observations from the study: From stable hyperthyroidism, ophthalmopathy was set apart by a 13 V-J model.

This clonotype was seen a few times. What it recognizes is unknown. The CDR3 loop spans 16 amino acids. Trimming took off 8 bases at V and 4 bases at J, with 20 bases between the two ends. The V gene's germline CDR1 is SEHNR and CDR2 FQNEAQ (reference sequence). There were TCR beta CDR3 regions amplified from RNA transcripts. The HTBI primer set drove a first-round RT-PCR of the TCR CDR3. MiXCR, run by TCRdb on the multiplex PCR reads, gives a single entry per CDR3 protein. This table has hundreds of thousands of distinct CDR3 sequences, 15% appearing once. The sequence derives from a woman in her twenties or thirties with Graves' hyperthyroidism. The specimen was blood. The rearrangement uses TRBV7-9 and TRBJ1-4; D possibly corresponds to TRBD1 (6 bases). CDR3 residues: CASASGVGALNEKLFF. Written as DNA, the CDR3 is TGTGCCAGCGCCAGTGGGGTGGGGGCACTTAATGAAAAACTGTTTTTT.